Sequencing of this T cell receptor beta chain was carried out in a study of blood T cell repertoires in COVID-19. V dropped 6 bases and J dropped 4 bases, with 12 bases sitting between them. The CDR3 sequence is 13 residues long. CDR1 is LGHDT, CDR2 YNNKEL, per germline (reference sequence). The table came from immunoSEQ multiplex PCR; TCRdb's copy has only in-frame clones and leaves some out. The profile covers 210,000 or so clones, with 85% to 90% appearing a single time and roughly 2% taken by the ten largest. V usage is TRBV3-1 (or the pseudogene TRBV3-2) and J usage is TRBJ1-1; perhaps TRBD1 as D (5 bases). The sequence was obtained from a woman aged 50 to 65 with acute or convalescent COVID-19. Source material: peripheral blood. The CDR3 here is CASRGLSGTEAFF. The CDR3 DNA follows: TGTGCCAGCAGGGGACTCTCGGGCACTGAAGCTTTCTTT.